This T cell receptor (beta chain) was found in a study of blood T cell repertoires in COVID-19 (dated by TCRdb to 2020 to 2022). Background for the entire study: Collaborator samples came from the United States, Italy and Spain and covered acute and convalescent phases of COVID-19. The prospective study material was composed of cDNA or gDNA derived from T cells, B-cell-depleted T cells, or PBMCs. Sample metadata almost always included a de-identified subject ID, COVID-19 status, age in years and sex. The dataset comprised deeply sampled blood TCRbeta repertoires from subjects exposed to, actively infected with, or recovered from COVID-19. The repertoires were made available in a free public database intended to serve as a resource for research on the immune response to SARS-CoV-2. Where HLA class I and class II types were available, the types were taken from metadata supplied by the sample provider, not from assay-based typing. Samples were obtained from the ongoing ImmuneRACE study (first 160 participants) and from over 1,000 subjects provided by 6 global collaborators. Study-wide conclusions, independent of this receptor: How much clinical and demographic metadata was included differed by source and by participant, and the metadata was provided uncurated.

The immunoSEQ Assay, a bias-controlled multiplex PCR, was used to amplify TCRbeta CDR3 regions from genomic DNA. On the authors' methods: Nucleated cell counts per sample were estimated from amplification of reference gene primers within the assay. Sequence reads were collapsed and filtered to measure the absolute abundance of every unique TCRbeta CDR3 rearrangement. Productive Simpson clonality was computed per sample as the square root of Simpson's diversity index over productive rearrangements. This immuneACCESS table, as held by TCRdb, lists in-frame sequences with V and J called but not all clones. Of the missing ones, under half trace to an unresolved V gene in checked studies; the others have no known cause. That table supplies the V and J calls and clone size; D and trimming were determined from the DNA. This sample comprises 100,000 to 150,000 clones, approximately 89% of them detected only once. Under 3.5% of the sample is in the top ten clones.

In Seattle, one collaborating source enrolled patients while the infection was active and tracked those patients longitudinally over the course of disease. Whole blood was collected in K2EDTA tubes by collaborating institutions according to the institutions' own protocols. For TCRbeta analysis, collaborators shipped samples as frozen whole blood, isolated PBMCs, or DNA extracted from either of those sample types. The germline V gene supplies CDR1 MDHEN and CDR2 SYDVKM. There are 16 amino acids in the CDR3, from cysteine to phenylalanine inclusive. The only DNA kept is the CDR3, 48 bases in frame from the first base. The V end loses 5 bases and the J end loses 4 bases, and a stretch of 20 bases separates them. Of note for this clone: Its antigen target is currently unknown. No base-level quality is on record; no much larger clone is a single base apart.

The V and J genes are TRBV28 and TRBJ1-2; D gene: possibly TRBD1, on 6 matching bases. This receptor was obtained from a woman at least 80 years old with COVID-19, enrolled during active disease. Material for sequencing was peripheral blood. At the DNA level, the sequence is TGTGCCAGCAGTGTAGAGGGGGGGCGCGCGGGCTATGGCTACACCTTC. Its translation reads: CASSVEGGRAGYGYTF.